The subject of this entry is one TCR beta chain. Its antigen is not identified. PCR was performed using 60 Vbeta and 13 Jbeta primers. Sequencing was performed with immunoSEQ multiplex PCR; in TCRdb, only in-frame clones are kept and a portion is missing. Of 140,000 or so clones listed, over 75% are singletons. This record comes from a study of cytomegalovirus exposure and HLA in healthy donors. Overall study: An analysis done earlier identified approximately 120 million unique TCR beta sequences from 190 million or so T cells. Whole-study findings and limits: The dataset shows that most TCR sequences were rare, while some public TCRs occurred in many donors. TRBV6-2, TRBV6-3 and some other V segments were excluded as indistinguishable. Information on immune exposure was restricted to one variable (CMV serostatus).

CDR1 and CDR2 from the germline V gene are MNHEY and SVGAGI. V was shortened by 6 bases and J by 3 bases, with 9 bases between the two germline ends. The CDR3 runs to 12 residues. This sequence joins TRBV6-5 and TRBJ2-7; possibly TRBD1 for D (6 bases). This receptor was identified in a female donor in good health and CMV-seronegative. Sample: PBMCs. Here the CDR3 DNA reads TGTGCCAGCAGCCAGGGGATCTACGAGCAGTACTTC. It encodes CASSQGIYEQYF.